Below, one T cell receptor beta chain is given with its context. Its specific antigen is unknown. Base quality data are lacking; no much larger clone is found one base away. This entry comes from a study of control samples from healthy donors and cancer patients (dated by TCRdb to 2018 to 2020). The library relied on the immunoSEQ multiplex PCR assay. This immuneACCESS table, as held by TCRdb, lists in-frame sequences with V and J called but not all clones. Of the missing ones, under half trace to an unresolved V gene in checked studies; the others have no known cause. Recorded for this sample are around 100,000 clones; about 92% of them occurred a single time. 2% to 3% of the sample comes from the top ten. V loses 4 bases at its end and J loses 5 bases; junction bases beyond the gene matches: 7. The germline V gene encodes CDR1 LNHDA and CDR2 SQIVND (reference sequence). CDR3 length: 15 amino acids, cysteine to phenylalanine. Only CDR3 DNA remains: 45 bases, in frame from the first base.

In this chain, TRBV19 is recombined with TRBJ2-1; 8 bases in between match TRBD1. Sequenced sample: blood. The sequence was collected from a woman aged 18-35 years in good health. The CDR3 in this case is CASSTTGGHDNEQFF. In nucleotide form, the sequence is TGTGCCAGTAGTACTACAGGGGGTCACGACAATGAGCAGTTCTTC.